The 28 T cell receptor beta chains below were found in one sample sequenced in a study of PD-1 blockade in classical Hodgkin lymphoma. Every patient was affected by relapse after autologous stem cell transplantation, while exposure to brentuximab vedotin was not uniform. Repertoires were generated with immunoSEQ multiplex PCR, while TCRdb's copy carries only in-frame clones and drops some. The sample carries 15,000 or so clones, roughly 80% recorded once. The material was peripheral blood mononuclear cells (PBMCs), obtained at baseline. The receptors were sampled from a human donor with classical Hodgkin lymphoma.

The chain links TRBV4-1 to TRBJ2-5, with TRBD2 identical over 7 bases. The CDR3 is 18 amino acids. The germline CDR1 and CDR2 sequences are MGHRA and YSYEKL. With V trimmed by 0 bases and J by 3 bases, 13 bases remained unmatched. CDR3 sequence reads: CASSQDKTLGGVKETQYF. For the CDR3, the DNA is TGCGCCAGCAGCCAAGATAAAACCCTTGGGGGGGTAAAAGAGACCCAGTACTTC.

As to this clone: At one boundary the junction diverges from the germline segment, which might be a read error. The chain links TRBV7-7 to TRBJ1-1; D may be TRBD1 (5 bases). Germline V gives CDR1 SSHAT, CDR2 FNYEAQ (reference sequence). The CDR3 is made up of 13 amino acids. The CDR3 is CASSIDSNTEAFF. DNA for the CDR3: TGTGCTAGCAGCATAGACAGCAACACTGAAGCTTTCTTT. The complete variable domain, with remaining parts taken from reference TRBV7-7 and TRBJ1-1, reads GAGVSQSPRYKVTKRGQDVTLRCDPISSHATLYWYQQALGQGPEFLTYFNYEAQPDKSGLPSDRFSAERPEGSISTLTIQRTEQRDSAMYRCASSIDSNTEAFFGQGTRLTVV.

This chain joins TRBV19 and TRBJ2-2; 7 bases align to TRBD1. From germline, CDR1 is LNHDA and CDR2 SQIVND (reference sequence). This CDR3 has 14 amino acids. Unmatched junction bases numbered 3, after V lost 7 bases and J lost 1 base. The CDR3 spells CASKRQGNTGELFF. CDR3 sequence (DNA): TGTGCCAGTAAGCGACAGGGGAACACCGGGGAGCTGTTTTTT.

The V gene is TRBV14, the J gene TRBJ2-3, with TRBD2 as a possible D gene (6 bases). Germline loops: CDR1 SGHDN, CDR2 FVKESK. The V and J ends lost 4 bases and 8 bases respectively, with 16 bases between them. The CDR3 is 14 residues long. The CDR3 DNA sequence: TGTGCCAGCAGCCCCCGACTAGTAGGTGCTACGCAGTATTTT. Its protein is CASSPRLVGATQYF.

The genes are TRBV7-9 and TRBJ1-1, with D perhaps TRBD1 (5 bases). The V end lost 5 bases, the J end lost 4 bases, and 14 bases lay between the germline ends. The CDR3 is made up of 14 amino acids. Germline CDR1 and CDR2: SEHNR and FQNEAQ (reference sequence). For the CDR3, the DNA is TGTGCCAGCAGCCCTGAGATGGGGGTCACTGAAGCTTTCTTT. Its translation is CASSPEMGVTEAFF.

The table lists this clone with a few counts. This sequence joins TRBV19 and TRBJ1-5, with D uncertain. The CDR3 extends over 13 amino acids. CDR1 and CDR2 (germline): LNHDA, SQIVND (reference sequence). Trimming left V 6 bases short and J 3 bases short, with 9 bases between. The CDR3 DNA follows: TGTGCCAGTAGCCCGGGAATCAATCAGCCCCAGCATTTT. It translates to CASSPGINQPQHF.

The gene calls are TRBV14 and TRBJ2-7; D is unclear. Between the trimmed V and J ends, which lost 4 bases and 0 bases, there was a span of 13 bases. Germline-derived CDR1 and CDR2 are SGHDN and FVKESK. CDR3 length: 15 amino acids. The CDR3 loop is CASSLYPTPSYEQYF. CDR3 DNA: TGTGCCAGCAGCCTATACCCGACACCCTCCTACGAGCAGTACTTC. Full variable domain (outside the CDR3, taken from reference TRBV14 and TRBJ2-7): EAGVTQFPSHSVIEKGQTVTLRCDPISGHDNLYWYRRVMGKEIKFLLHFVKESKQDESGMPNNRFLAERTGGTYSTLKVQPAELEDSGVYFCASSLYPTPSYEQYFGPGTRLTVT.

J is TRBJ2-7 and V is TRBV4-1; TRBD1 matches 10 bases. Germline V gene data show CDR1 as MGHRA and CDR2 as YSYEKL. The CDR3 spans 17 residues. V lost 5 bases, J lost 2 bases, and 12 bases stayed unmatched. The CDR3 sequence is CASSSHTRDRGTYEQYF. CDR3 nucleotides: TGCGCCAGCAGCTCCCATACCCGGGACAGGGGTACCTACGAGCAGTACTTC.

The chain recombines TRBV9 with TRBJ1-1; possibly TRBD1 for D (5 bases). V shed 4 bases and J shed 2 bases, with 18 bases lying between them. CDR1 is SGDLS and CDR2 is YYNGEE in the germline V gene. The CDR3 has 16 residues. The CDR3 loop is CASSSLSGGFNTEAFF. In nucleotides, the CDR3 is TGTGCCAGCAGCTCATTGAGCGGGGGTTTCAACACTGAAGCTTTCTTT.

In this sample, this clone turned up once. The chain uses TRBV27 and TRBJ2-4; D ambiguous. Trimming took 7 bases from V and 0 from J, leaving 13 bases between them. Germline lookup yields CDR1 MNHEY and CDR2 SMNVEV (reference sequence). The CDR3 is made up of 15 amino acids. DNA of the CDR3: TGTGCCAGCAAGTCGTTTATTCTAGCCAAAAACATTCAGTACTTC. Its protein product is CASKSFILAKNIQYF.

The chain recombines TRBV5-6 with TRBJ2-1; 9 nucleotides match TRBD2. Germline loops: CDR1 SGHDT, CDR2 YYEEEE. This CDR3 has 13 amino acids. V lost 5 bases and J lost 7; bases outside the gene matches: 4. The CDR3 sequence is CASSAGGLNEQFF. CDR3 DNA sequence: TGTGCCAGCAGTGCGGGGGGGCTAAATGAGCAGTTCTTC. Full variable domain (remainder filled in from reference TRBV5-6 and TRBJ2-1): DAGVTQSPTHLIKTRGQQVTLRCSPKSGHDTVSWYQQALGQGPQFIFQYYEEEERQRGNFPDRFSGHQFPNYSSELNVNALLLGDSALYLCASSAGGLNEQFFGPGTRLTVL.

This sequence joins TRBV29-1 and TRBJ2-7, with D perhaps matching TRBD1 (5 bases). CDR1 and CDR2 from the germline V gene are SQVTM and ANQGSEA. The CDR3 spans 11 residues. The V gene lost 3 bases and the J gene lost 13 bases, with 16 bases spanning the gap. The CDR3 bases are TGCAGCGTTGACGGGCCTAAGGGGAATTACTTC. Protein product: CSVDGPKGNYF.

DNA of the CDR3: TGCGCCAGCAGCGCTTTACTCGGACTAGCGGGGGACACTGGTACGCAGTATTTT. The encoded protein is CASSALLGLAGDTGTQYF. The chain joins TRBV10-1 to TRBJ2-3; TRBD2 agrees at 13 bases. The CDR3 runs to 18 residues. Germline trimming cut 6 bases from V and 8 bases from J; bases unmatched to any gene: 17. Germline V gene sequence: CDR1 WNHNN, CDR2 SYGVQD (reference sequence).

The rearrangement uses TRBV5-1 and TRBJ2-7; TRBD1 matches 8 bases. Germline CDR1 SGHRS, CDR2 YFSETQ. The CDR3 extends over 14 amino acids. The V and J ends lost 2 bases and 0 bases, in that order; junction bases with no gene match: 1. The CDR3 loop is CASSFGTGSYEQYF. The CDR3 DNA sequence: TGCGCCAGCAGCTTCGGGACAGGCTCCTACGAGCAGTACTTC. The full variable domain, completed using reference TRBV5-1 and TRBJ2-7, is KAGVTQTPRYLIKTRGQQVTLSCSPISGHRSVSWYQQTPGQGLQFLFEYFSETQRNKGNFPGRFSGRQFSNSRSEMNVSTLELGDSALYLCASSFGTGSYEQYFGPGTRLTVT.

V gene TRBV6-5 combines with J gene TRBJ1-2, with a tentative D call TRBD1 (5 bases). Germline V CDR1 and CDR2: MNHEY, SVGAGI. V lost 6 bases, J lost 1 base, and 9 bases lay in between. This CDR3 has 13 amino acids. The CDR3 region is CASSQTVNYGYTF. The DNA for the CDR3 is TGTGCCAGCAGCCAGACAGTTAACTATGGCTACACCTTC.

The genes are TRBV28 and TRBJ2-3, with unresolved D. Germline CDR1 MDHEN, CDR2 SYDVKM. V was clipped by 2 bases and J by 4 bases, with 4 bases between them. CDR3 length: 12 residues. The CDR3 bases are TGTGCCAGCAGTTTAGTTCCAGATACGCAGTATTTT. This sequence encodes CASSLVPDTQYF.

The V and J genes are TRBV2 and TRBJ2-7, with TRBD1 matching over 9 bases. This CDR3 region has 16 residues. Germline V lookup: CDR1 SNHLY, CDR2 FYNNEI. J gave up 2 bases and V 4 bases, and 9 bases lay outside the gene matches. Written as DNA, the CDR3 is TGTGCCAGCAGTGGGCCAGAGGGGACAGGGACCTACGAGCAGTACTTC. This gives the protein CASSGPEGTGTYEQYF.

The chain joins TRBV4-1 to TRBJ1-5; D remains unclear. CDR3 size: 16 residues. The V end lost 5 bases, the J end lost 5 bases, and 19 bases lay between the germline ends. In germline, CDR1 is MGHRA, CDR2 YSYEKL. As DNA, the CDR3 is TGCGCCAGCAGCGCCAATTTCGCCCCTTCTTATCAGCCCCAGCATTTT. The encoded protein is CASSANFAPSYQPQHF.

Here the CDR3 reads CASSIPDRNEKLFF. The CDR3 coding sequence is TGTGCCAGTAGTATTCCGGACAGGAATGAAAAACTGTTTTTT. The J gene is TRBJ1-4, the V gene TRBV19, with TRBD1 matching 7 bases. Germline values: CDR1 LNHDA, CDR2 SQIVND (reference sequence). Germline trimming cut 3 bases from V and 5 bases from J; bases unmatched to any gene: 3. CDR3 size: 14 residues. The full variable domain, its missing parts supplied by reference TRBV19 and TRBJ1-4, is DGGITQSPKYLFRKEGQNVTLSCEQNLNHDAMYWYRQDPGQGLRLIYYSQIVNDFQKGDIAEGYSVSREKKESFPLTVTSAQKNPTAFYLCASSIPDRNEKLFFGSGTQLSVL.

By share, this clone counts as medium-sized. The chain has TRBV19 and TRBJ1-5; 9 positions match TRBD1. V was clipped by 7 bases and J by 1 base; unmatched bases: 5. Germline V lookup: CDR1 LNHDA, CDR2 SQIVND (reference sequence). The CDR3 consists of 15 residues. CDR3 in DNA: TGTGCCAGTACCTTAGGACAGGGGAGCAATCAGCCCCAGCATTTT. Amino acids: CASTLGQGSNQPQHF.

This clone was counted a few times. The CDR3 sequence: CASRLTGWAVGDTQYF. In DNA, the CDR3 is TGCGCCAGCAGACTAACAGGGTGGGCCGTGGGAGATACGCAGTATTTT. V and J are TRBV10-2 and TRBJ2-3, with D perhaps TRBD1 (6 bases). CDR1 WSHSY and CDR2 SAAADI come from the germline V gene. The CDR3 has 16 amino acids. Trimming removed 6 bases from V and 5 bases from J, with 21 bases in between.

This chain joins TRBV5-7 and TRBJ1-2; D might be TRBD1 (5 bases). TRBV5-7 is recorded as an ORF, its role being uncertain. V dropped 4 bases and J dropped 12 bases, with 10 bases sitting between them. This CDR3 is 10 amino acids long. CDR3 protein: CASSATENTF. DNA for the CDR3: TGTGCCAGCAGCGCGACAGAAAACACCTTC.

This clone turned up a few times. V gene TRBV19 combines with J gene TRBJ2-7, with 7 bases aligning to TRBD2. The CDR3 has 12 amino acids. Germline V CDR1 and CDR2: LNHDA, SQIVND (reference sequence). The junction had 2 bases not matched to a gene; V was cut back by 5 bases and J by 4 bases. The CDR3 here is CASSPGGYEQYF. CDR3 in DNA: TGTGCCAGTAGTCCCGGGGGGTACGAGCAGTACTTC.

J is TRBJ1-5 and V is TRBV6-6; maybe TRBD1 (6 bases). The CDR3 contains 13 residues. Trimming removed 6 bases at V and 7 bases at J, with 13 bases between. Looked up from germline, CDR1 is MNHNY and CDR2 is SVGAGI (reference sequence). The CDR3 spells CASSTGLEQPQHF. Here the CDR3 DNA reads TGTGCCAGCAGCACAGGGTTGGAGCAGCCCCAGCATTTT.

The chain employs TRBV4-3 and TRBJ1-3, with D perhaps TRBD1 (5 bases). Germline lookup yields CDR1 LGHNA and CDR2 YSLEER. The CDR3 spans 16 residues. V shed 0 bases and J shed 1 base, with 10 bases lying between them. CDR3 sequence (DNA): TGCGCCAGCAGCCAAGACAAGTGGGGGTCTGGAAACACCATATATTTT. Its protein is CASSQDKWGSGNTIYF.

This clone appeared a few times. V usage is TRBV27 and J usage is TRBJ2-1, with 7 bases that match TRBD2. Germline trimming cut 5 bases from V and 5 bases from J; bases unmatched to any gene: 9. The CDR3 runs 15 residues. Per germline, CDR1 MNHEY and CDR2 SMNVEV (reference sequence). The CDR3 bases are TGTGCCAGCAGTAACCACCCTGGGAGGGACAATGAGCAGTTCTTC. Protein: CASSNHPGRDNEQFF.

The chain has TRBV10-3 and TRBJ1-6, with TRBD1 matching over 7 bases. Germline assignment: CDR1 ENHRY and CDR2 SYGVKD. The CDR3 contains 13 residues. The V and J ends lost 6 bases and 6 bases, in that order; junction bases with no gene match: 2. CDR3 nucleotides: TGTGCCATCAGCACAGGGGTTAATTCACCCCTCCACTTT. Translating it yields CAISTGVNSPLHF.

The rearrangement links TRBV20-1 to TRBJ2-3; D is undetermined. Germline CDR1 is DFQATT and CDR2 is SNEGSKA (reference sequence). The CDR3 spans 11 residues. V lost 0 bases and J 6 bases, leaving 4 bases between the germline ends. CDR3 in amino acids: CSARDRDTQYF. The DNA of the CDR3 is TGCAGTGCTAGAGATAGGGATACGCAGTATTTT.